These 5 T cell receptor beta chains share one sample of origin, sequenced in a study of blood T cells in healthy people across ages. Then a second PCR, running about 6 to 11 cycles, was carried out with a sample-barcoded 5' primer and a J-beta primer mix. One entry per CDR3 protein results from TCRdb running MiXCR on the 5' RACE reads. The sample lists around 1.5 million distinct CDR3 sequences; 40% to 50% were seen once. Sequencing was done on a sample of blood. The source is a young woman in good health.

The chain joins TRBV6-1 to TRBJ2-5; 7 nucleotides align to TRBD1. CDR3 length: 13 amino acids. The V gene end was trimmed by 6 bases and the J gene end by 11 bases; junction bases not matched to a gene: 12. Germline-derived CDR1 and CDR2 are MNHNS and SASEGT. CDR3 in DNA: TGTGCCAGCAGGCCCCGGGACAGCATAGAGCAGTACTTC. This codes for CASRPRDSIEQYF.

This clonotype was detected ten times or more. For the CDR3, the DNA is TGTGCCAGCAGTACCCCGGGACTAGCGGGAGGTGCGTCCTACAATGAGCAGTTCTTC. Translation: CASSTPGLAGGASYNEQFF. The chain uses TRBV11-1 and TRBJ2-1; 15 positions agree with TRBD2. Germline V lookup: CDR1 SGHAT, CDR2 FQDESV (reference sequence). The CDR3 length is 19 residues. V gave up 6 bases and J gave up 1 base; unmatched junction bases: 10.

This clonotype has more than one count but fewer than ten. The chain couples TRBV6-1 to TRBJ1-6, with D possibly being TRBD1 (6 bases). V dropped 8 bases and J dropped 10 bases, with 18 bases sitting between them. From germline, CDR1 is MNHNS and CDR2 SASEGT. The CDR3 loop spans 14 amino acids. CDR3 sequence (DNA): TGTGCCAGCCGACCCGGCGGGGGGCGATCACCCCTCCACTTT. It yields the protein CASRPGGGRSPLHF.

This rearrangement joins TRBV10-2 to TRBJ2-6, with TRBD1 matching over 9 bases. The CDR3 has 15 amino acids. Germline CDR1 is WSHSY and CDR2 is SAAADI. V shed 6 bases and J 2 bases; nucleotides not matched to a gene: 2. Written as DNA, the CDR3 is TGCGCCAGCAGGGGACAGGGTGCTGGGGCCAACGTCCTGACTTTC. The encoded protein is CASRGQGAGANVLTF.

This clonotype has a handful of counts. This chain uses TRBV4-1 with TRBJ2-1; the match to TRBD2 covers 7 bases. The CDR3 spans 15 residues. Trimming cost V 0 bases and J 2 bases; bases outside gene matches: 1. Per the germline V gene, CDR1 is MGHRA and CDR2 is YSYEKL. The CDR3 loop is CASSQEAGTYNEQFF. The CDR3 DNA is TGCGCCAGCAGCCAAGAAGCGGGGACCTACAATGAGCAGTTCTTC.